This T cell receptor (beta chain) appears in the sequencing data of a study of T cell changes during pregnancy in multiple sclerosis. Assay: immunoSEQ multiplex PCR; the TCRdb copy retains only in-frame clones and omits some. The sample lists 98,000 or so clones, under 95% occurring once. CDR1 MNHEY and CDR2 SMNVEV come from the germline V gene (reference sequence). V lost 6 bases and J 5 bases, leaving 11 bases between the germline ends. The CDR3 contains 13 residues. The sequenced sample was peripheral blood, obtained after pregnancy. The chain recombines TRBV27 with TRBJ2-1, with D possibly matching TRBD1 (5 bases). The clonotype originates from a female donor with multiple sclerosis, enrolled in a pregnancy study. CDR3 DNA sequence: TGTGCCAGCAGGAAGCAGGGAAACAATGAGCAGTTCTTC. As protein: CASRKQGNNEQFF.